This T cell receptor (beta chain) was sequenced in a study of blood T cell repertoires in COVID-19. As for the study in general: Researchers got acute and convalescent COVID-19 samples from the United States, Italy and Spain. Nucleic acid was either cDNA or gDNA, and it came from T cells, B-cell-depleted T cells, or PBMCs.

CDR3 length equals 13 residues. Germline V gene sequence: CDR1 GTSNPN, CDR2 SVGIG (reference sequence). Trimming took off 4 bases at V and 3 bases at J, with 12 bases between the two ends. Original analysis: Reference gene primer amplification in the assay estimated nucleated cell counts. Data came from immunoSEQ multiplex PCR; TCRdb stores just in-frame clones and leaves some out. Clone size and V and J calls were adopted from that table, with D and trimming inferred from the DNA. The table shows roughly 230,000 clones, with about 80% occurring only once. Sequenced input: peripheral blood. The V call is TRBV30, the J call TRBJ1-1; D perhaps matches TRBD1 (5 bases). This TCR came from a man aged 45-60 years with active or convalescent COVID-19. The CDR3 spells CAWTRTQDTEAFF. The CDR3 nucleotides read TGTGCCTGGACTAGGACACAAGACACTGAAGCTTTCTTT.